The T cell receptor (beta chain) under discussion was sequenced for a study of T cells after yellow fever vaccination. V gave up 2 bases and J gave up 4 bases; unmatched junction bases: 3. This CDR3 region has 16 residues. In germline, CDR1 is SGHRS, CDR2 YFSETQ. In making TCR cDNA, 5'RACE template switching added a universal primer site and UMIs to it. TCRdb reanalysed the 5' RACE reads using MiXCR and keeps one entry per CDR3 protein. The profile shows some 500,000 distinct CDR3 sequences, approximately 12% of them singletons. This clonotype turned up a few times. V and J are TRBV5-1 and TRBJ2-2, with 12 bases fitting TRBD2. The sample consisted of PBMCs, taken on the day of the yellow fever booster vaccination. This sequence was found in a man under 40 who received the YFV17D yellow fever vaccine. CDR3 in amino acids: CASSFTSGRRTGELFF. For the CDR3, the DNA is TGCGCCAGCAGCTTTACTAGCGGGAGGCGCACCGGGGAGCTGTTTTTT. Filled out from reference TRBV5-1 and TRBJ2-2, the complete variable domain reads KAGVTQTPRYLIKTRGQQVTLSCSPISGHRSVSWYQQTPGQGLQFLFEYFSETQRNKGNFPGRFSGRQFSNSRSEMNVSTLELGDSALYLCASSFTSGRRTGELFFGEGSRLTVL.